The clone carrying this T cell receptor beta chain was counted ten times or more. The data originate from a study of T cells in Graves' hyperthyroidism and ophthalmopathy. It was RNA transcripts that yielded the amplified TCR beta CDR3 regions. First-round RT-PCR with HTBI primers amplified the TCR CDR3 region. A single record per CDR3 protein comes from TCRdb applying MiXCR to the multiplex PCR reads. The sample shows some 490,000 distinct CDR3 sequences, 22% of them seen only once. The CDR3 contains 13 residues. The V gene lost 5 bases and the J gene lost 8 bases, with 15 bases spanning the gap. This clonotype was obtained from a woman in her sixties or seventies with Graves' ophthalmopathy. The sample was blood. The gene calls are TRBV12-3 or TRBV12-4 and TRBJ1-2; D is possibly TRBD1 (6 bases). The CDR3 DNA sequence: TGTGCCAGCAGTGTAAAATCCAGGGGCGGCTACACCTTC. As protein: CASSVKSRGGYTF.